This is a list of T cell receptor beta chains from one sample in a study of cytomegalovirus exposure and HLA in healthy donors. Assay used: immunoSEQ multiplex PCR; TCRdb lists only in-frame clones, some missing. The sample carries about 170,000 clones, under 80% recorded once. The sample was PBMCs. The receptors were gathered from a human donor in good health. CDR3s include the opening cysteine and the closing phenylalanine or tryptophan. D genes are given only for firm matches. The size of a clone is reported for some rows only, either as once, few or many, or as a class for expanded clones.

V gene,D gene,clone size,J gene,CDR3 protein,CDR3 DNA
TRBV11-1,TRBD1,once,TRBJ2-5,CASRDSSLGGRLGETQYF,TGTGCCAGCCGCGATAGCTCCCTAGGGGGCCGATTGGGTGAGACCCAGTACTTC
TRBV21-1,.,.,TRBJ2-7,CASSLREGQSYEQYF,TGTGCCAGCAGCCTCCGGGAGGGACAGAGCTACGAGCAGTACTTC
TRBV11-2,.,few,TRBJ2-1,CASSLGGRFIEQFF,TGTGCCAGCAGCTTAGGCGGCAGATTTATTGAGCAGTTCTTC
TRBV7-9,.,.,TRBJ1-6,CASSSTRSSYNSPLHF,TGTGCCAGCAGCTCCACTAGGAGCTCCTATAATTCACCCCTCCACTTT
TRBV5-1,.,.,TRBJ1-1,CASSLSGTEAFF,TGCGCCAGCAGCTTGAGCGGGACTGAAGCTTTCTTT
TRBV18,TRBD2,.,TRBJ2-3,CASSALAGGPWSTDTQYF,TGTGCCAGCTCAGCACTAGCGGGGGGGCCTTGGTCCACAGATACGCAGTATTTT
TRBV7-9,.,.,TRBJ2-1,CASSLVADNEQFF,TGTGCCAGCAGCTTAGTGGCCGACAATGAGCAGTTCTTC
TRBV6-6,.,.,TRBJ1-4,CASSRGTLGGEKLFF,TGTGCCAGCAGCCGCGGGACCCTCGGGGGTGAAAAACTGTTTTTT
TRBV12-5,TRBD2,.,TRBJ2-7,CASGPPASGVYEQYF,TGTGCTAGTGGTCCCCCGGCTAGCGGGGTTTACGAGCAGTACTTC
TRBV2,TRBD1,.,TRBJ1-2,CARHTGQGYGYTF,TGTGCCCGACACACGGGACAGGGGTATGGCTACACCTTC
TRBV19,TRBD1,.,TRBJ1-2,CASSIWDRPNYGYTF,TGTGCCAGTAGTATTTGGGACAGGCCTAACTATGGCTACACCTTC
TRBV6-5,TRBD2,.,TRBJ2-7,CASSYLSGGRYEQYF,TGTGCCAGCAGCTATTTAAGCGGGGGGCGCTACGAGCAGTACTTC
TRBV6-1,.,.,TRBJ2-7,CASSDRDTYEQYF,TGTGCCAGCAGTGACCGGGACACCTACGAGCAGTACTTC
TRBV13,TRBD1,.,TRBJ1-4,CASSLAQGLGTNEKLFF,TGTGCCAGCAGCTTAGCACAGGGGCTCGGTACTAATGAAAAACTGTTTTTT
TRBV19,TRBD1,.,TRBJ1-6,CASSVGQGISPLHF,TGTGCCAGTAGTGTGGGACAGGGAATTTCACCCCTCCACTTT
TRBV7-6,.,once,TRBJ2-7,CASSLGANSYEQYF,TGTGCCAGCAGCTTAGGGGCTAACTCCTACGAGCAGTACTTC
TRBV2,.,.,TRBJ1-1,CASSLMGVNTEAFF,TGTGCCAGCAGCCTAATGGGAGTGAACACTGAAGCTTTCTTT
TRBV7-9,TRBD1,.,TRBJ1-2,CASSLGQGNYGYTF,TGTGCCAGCAGCTTGGGACAGGGAAACTATGGCTACACCTTC
TRBV9,.,.,TRBJ2-2,CASSVVIAANTGELFF,TGTGCCAGCAGCGTAGTCATCGCGGCGAACACCGGGGAGCTGTTTTTT
TRBV13,TRBD2,.,TRBJ2-1,CASSRLGLAGGRQQFF,TGTGCCAGCAGCCGTCTGGGACTAGCGGGGGGGCGCCAGCAGTTCTTC
TRBV9,.,.,TRBJ2-2,CASARDTGELFF,TGTGCCAGCGCCAGGGACACCGGGGAGCTGTTTTTT
TRBV6-6,.,.,TRBJ1-6,CASRSTKSSYNSPLHF,TGTGCCAGCAGAAGTACCAAGAGCTCCTATAATTCACCCCTCCACTTT
TRBV1,.,few,TRBJ2-7,CTSSQAGVAGVHSYEQYF,TGCACCAGCAGCCAAGCGGGGGTAGCGGGGGTGCACTCCTACGAGCAGTACTTC
TRBV5-1,TRBD2,.,TRBJ2-3,CASSPQRLAGWYTQYF,TGCGCCAGCAGCCCCCAAAGACTAGCGGGGTGGTATACGCAGTATTTT
TRBV9,TRBD1,.,TRBJ1-1,CASSGPGQGNTEAFF,TGTGCCAGCAGCGGTCCGGGACAGGGGAACACTGAAGCTTTCTTT
TRBV18,TRBD1,few,TRBJ1-1,CASSPITGGTEAFF,TGTGCCAGCTCACCGATAACAGGGGGCACTGAAGCTTTCTTT
TRBV19,TRBD2,.,TRBJ2-3,CASDGTSGGPSTDTQYF,TGTGCCAGTGACGGGACTAGCGGGGGCCCTAGCACAGATACGCAGTATTTT
TRBV2,.,.,TRBJ2-5,CASSDLGGFGETQYF,TGTGCCAGCAGTGACCTAGGAGGCTTTGGGGAGACCCAGTACTTC
TRBV30,TRBD1,.,TRBJ1-5,CAWTPGQGNQPQHF,TGTGCCTGGACTCCGGGACAGGGAAATCAGCCCCAGCATTTT
TRBV6-5,TRBD1,.,TRBJ1-2,CASRQGQHGYTF,TGTGCCAGTCGACAGGGGCAACATGGCTACACCTTC
TRBV19,.,.,TRBJ1-5,CASNRGGNQPQHF,TGTGCCAGTAACCGCGGAGGCAATCAGCCCCAGCATTTT
TRBV10-2,TRBD2,.,TRBJ2-2,CASTGGGRSGELFF,TGCGCCAGCACCGGGGGGGGGCGCAGCGGGGAGCTGTTTTTT
TRBV7-3,.,once,TRBJ1-4,CASSSGDATNEKLFF,TGTGCCAGCAGCTCGGGAGATGCAACTAATGAAAAACTGTTTTTT
TRBV6-1,.,once,TRBJ2-3,CASSASVADTQYF,TGTGCCAGCAGTGCATCAGTGGCAGATACGCAGTATTTT
TRBV4-1,.,few,TRBJ2-3,CASSQERTPTSTDTQYF,TGCGCCAGCAGCCAAGAGAGGACTCCCACAAGCACAGATACGCAGTATTTT
TRBV9,.,.,TRBJ1-3,CASSVTTGIGNTIYF,TGTGCCAGCAGCGTTACAACAGGGATCGGAAACACCATATATTTT
TRBV11-2,.,.,TRBJ1-6,CASSFTDSLNSPLHF,TGTGCCAGCAGCTTCACCGACAGCCTTAATTCACCCCTCCACTTT
TRBV6-6,.,.,TRBJ1-6,CASTPETDNSPLHF,TGTGCCAGCACCCCCGAGACAGATAATTCACCCCTCCACTTT
TRBV27,.,.,TRBJ2-2,CASSYSGVAGELFF,TGTGCCAGCAGTTATTCCGGGGTGGCCGGGGAGCTGTTTTTT
TRBV7-6,.,.,TRBJ2-7,CASSLGGGGSYEQYF,TGTGCCAGCAGCCTAGGGGGCGGGGGGTCCTACGAGCAGTACTTC
TRBV10-3,.,.,TRBJ1-5,CAITGRADQPQHF,TGTGCCATCACTGGCAGGGCAGATCAGCCCCAGCATTTT
TRBV15,TRBD1,.,TRBJ2-1,CATSGHRGNEQFF,TGTGCCACCAGCGGCCACAGGGGCAATGAGCAGTTCTTC
TRBV4-1,.,.,TRBJ2-1,CASSQPGRGSYNEQFF,TGCGCCAGCAGCCAGCCGGGAAGAGGCTCCTACAATGAGCAGTTCTTC
TRBV11-2,TRBD1,.,TRBJ1-1,CASSPWTGGMNTEAFF,TGTGCCAGCAGCCCCTGGACAGGGGGCATGAACACTGAAGCTTTCTTT
TRBV10-2,TRBD2,.,TRBJ2-3,CASSDRGGADTQYF,TGCGCCAGCAGTGACCGGGGGGGGGCAGATACGCAGTATTTT
TRBV2,.,once,TRBJ1-6,CASSEVGAWNSPLHF,TGTGCCAGCAGTGAAGTAGGGGCCTGGAATTCACCCCTCCACTTT
TRBV5-1,.,.,TRBJ2-7,CASSSASGMNSYEQYF,TGCGCCAGCAGCTCGGCGTCAGGGATGAACTCCTACGAGCAGTACTTC
TRBV4-3,TRBD2,.,TRBJ2-7,CASSQDRAGAPYEQYF,TGCGCCAGCAGCCAAGATAGAGCGGGGGCCCCCTACGAGCAGTACTTC
TRBV5-1,TRBD1,.,TRBJ1-6,CASSLSRGALLTSPLHF,TGCGCCAGCAGCTTGAGCAGGGGGGCCTTATTGACTTCACCCCTCCACTTT